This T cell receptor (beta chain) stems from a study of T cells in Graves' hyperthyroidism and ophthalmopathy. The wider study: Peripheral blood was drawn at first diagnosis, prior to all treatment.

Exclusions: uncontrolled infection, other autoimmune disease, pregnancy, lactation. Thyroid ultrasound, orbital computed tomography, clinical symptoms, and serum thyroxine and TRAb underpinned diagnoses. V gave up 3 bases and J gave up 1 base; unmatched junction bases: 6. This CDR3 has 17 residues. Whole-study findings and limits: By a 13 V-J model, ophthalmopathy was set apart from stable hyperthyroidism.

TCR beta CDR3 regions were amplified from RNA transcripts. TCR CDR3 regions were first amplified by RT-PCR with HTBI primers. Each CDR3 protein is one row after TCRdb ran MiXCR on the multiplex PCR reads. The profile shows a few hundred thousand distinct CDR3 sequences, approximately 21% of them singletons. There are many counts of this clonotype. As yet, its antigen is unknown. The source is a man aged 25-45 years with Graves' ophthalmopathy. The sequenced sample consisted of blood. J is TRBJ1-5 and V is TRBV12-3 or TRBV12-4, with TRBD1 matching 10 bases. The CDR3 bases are TGTGCCAGCAGTTTTGGGACAGGGGCGAGGAGCAATCAGCCCCAGCATTTT. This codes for CASSFGTGARSNQPQHF.